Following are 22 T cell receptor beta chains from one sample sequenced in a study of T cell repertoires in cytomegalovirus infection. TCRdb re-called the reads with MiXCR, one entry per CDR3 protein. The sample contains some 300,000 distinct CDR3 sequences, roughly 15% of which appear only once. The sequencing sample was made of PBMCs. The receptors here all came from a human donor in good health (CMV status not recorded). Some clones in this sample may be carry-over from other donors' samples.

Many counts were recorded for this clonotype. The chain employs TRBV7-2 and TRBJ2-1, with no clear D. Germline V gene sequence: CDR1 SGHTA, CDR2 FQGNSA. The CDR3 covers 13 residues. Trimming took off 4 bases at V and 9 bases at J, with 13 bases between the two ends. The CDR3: CASSSPFGGEQFF. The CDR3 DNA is TGTGCCAGCAGCTCACCCTTTGGTGGTGAGCAGTTCTTC.

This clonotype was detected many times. The CDR3 is CASSLLSAGGYTF. The CDR3 DNA follows: TGTGCCAGCAGCTTACTTTCCGCGGGAGGCTACACCTTC. The gene calls are TRBV7-9 and TRBJ1-2; D remains unclear. This CDR3 spans 13 amino acids. Germline V gene lookup returns CDR1 SEHNR and CDR2 FQNEAQ (reference sequence). Trimming removed 2 bases from V and 8 bases from J, with 12 bases in between.

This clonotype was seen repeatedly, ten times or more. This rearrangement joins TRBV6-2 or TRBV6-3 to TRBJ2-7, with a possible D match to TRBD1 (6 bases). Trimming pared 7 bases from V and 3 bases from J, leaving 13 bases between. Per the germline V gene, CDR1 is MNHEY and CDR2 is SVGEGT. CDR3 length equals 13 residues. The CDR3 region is CASNSGQIYEQYF. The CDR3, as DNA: TGTGCCAGCAACTCAGGACAGATCTACGAGCAGTACTTC.

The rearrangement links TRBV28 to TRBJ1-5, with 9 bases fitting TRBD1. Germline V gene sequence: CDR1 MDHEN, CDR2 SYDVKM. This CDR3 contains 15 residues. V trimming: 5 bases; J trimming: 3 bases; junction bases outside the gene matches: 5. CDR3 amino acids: CASSKWTGDNQPQHF. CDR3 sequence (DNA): TGTGCCAGCAGTAAATGGACAGGGGACAATCAGCCCCAGCATTTT.

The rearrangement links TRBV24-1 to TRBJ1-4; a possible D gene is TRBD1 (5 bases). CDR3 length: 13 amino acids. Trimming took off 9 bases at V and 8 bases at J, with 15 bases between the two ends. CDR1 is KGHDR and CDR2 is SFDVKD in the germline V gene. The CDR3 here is CATRASSGEKLFF. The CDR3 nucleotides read TGTGCCACCCGGGCCTCTTCAGGGGAAAAACTGTTTTTT.

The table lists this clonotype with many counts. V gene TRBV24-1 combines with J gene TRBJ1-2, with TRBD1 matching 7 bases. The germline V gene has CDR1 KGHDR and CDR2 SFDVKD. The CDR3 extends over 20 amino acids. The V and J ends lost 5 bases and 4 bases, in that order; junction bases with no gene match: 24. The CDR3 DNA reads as TGTGCCACCAGTGGGCCCTCGACAGGGACGACACTCTTACTCTTCTATGGCTACACCTTC. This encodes CATSGPSTGTTLLLFYGYTF.

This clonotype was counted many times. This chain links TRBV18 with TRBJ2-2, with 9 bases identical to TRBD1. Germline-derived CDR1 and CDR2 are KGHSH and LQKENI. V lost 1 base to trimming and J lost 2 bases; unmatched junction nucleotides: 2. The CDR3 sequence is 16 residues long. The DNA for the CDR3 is TGTGCCAGCTCACCACTGGGACAGGGCAACACCGGGGAGCTGTTTTTT. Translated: CASSPLGQGNTGELFF.

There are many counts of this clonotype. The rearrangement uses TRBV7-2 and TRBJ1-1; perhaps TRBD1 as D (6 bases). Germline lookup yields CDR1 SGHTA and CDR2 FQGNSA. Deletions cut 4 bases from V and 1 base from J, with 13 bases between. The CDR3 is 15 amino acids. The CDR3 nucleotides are TGTGCCAGCAGCTCTTATGGACAGAAGAACACTGAAGCTTTCTTT. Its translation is CASSSYGQKNTEAFF.

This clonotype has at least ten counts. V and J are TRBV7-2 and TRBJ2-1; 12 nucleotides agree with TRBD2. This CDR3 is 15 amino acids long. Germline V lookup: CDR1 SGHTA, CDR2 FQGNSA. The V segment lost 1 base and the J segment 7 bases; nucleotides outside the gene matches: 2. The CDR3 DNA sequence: TGTGCCAGCAGCTTAGTAGGGACTAGCGGGAATGAGCAGTTCTTC. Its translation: CASSLVGTSGNEQFF.

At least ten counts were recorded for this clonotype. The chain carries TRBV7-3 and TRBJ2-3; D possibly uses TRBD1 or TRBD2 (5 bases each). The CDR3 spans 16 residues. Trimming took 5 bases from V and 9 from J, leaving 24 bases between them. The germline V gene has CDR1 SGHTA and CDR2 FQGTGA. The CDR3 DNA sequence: TGTGCCAGCAGCCAACTTGGGGGTGGACTCTTGGAAACGCAGTATTTT. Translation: CASSQLGGGLLETQYF.

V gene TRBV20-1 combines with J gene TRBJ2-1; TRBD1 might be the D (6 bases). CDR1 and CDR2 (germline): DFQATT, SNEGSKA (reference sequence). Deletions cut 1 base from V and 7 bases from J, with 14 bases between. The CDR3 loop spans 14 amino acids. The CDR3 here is CSARGRQGNNEQFF. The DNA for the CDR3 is TGCAGTGCTAGAGGGCGGCAGGGGAATAATGAGCAGTTCTTC.

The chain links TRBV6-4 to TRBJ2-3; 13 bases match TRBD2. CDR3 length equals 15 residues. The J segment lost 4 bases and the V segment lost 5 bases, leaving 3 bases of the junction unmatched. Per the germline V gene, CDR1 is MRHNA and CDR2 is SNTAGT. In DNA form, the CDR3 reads TGTGCCAGCAGTACTAGCGGGGGGGCTGCAGATACGCAGTATTTT. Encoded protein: CASSTSGGAADTQYF.

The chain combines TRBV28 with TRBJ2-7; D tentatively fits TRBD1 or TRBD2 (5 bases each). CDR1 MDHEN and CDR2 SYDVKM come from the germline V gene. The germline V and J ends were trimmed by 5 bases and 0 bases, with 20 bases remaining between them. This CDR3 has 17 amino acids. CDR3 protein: CASSPHGGGVGSYEQYF. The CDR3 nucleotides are TGTGCCAGCAGTCCCCATGGGGGTGGAGTGGGCTCCTACGAGCAGTACTTC. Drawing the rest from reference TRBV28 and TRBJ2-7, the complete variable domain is DVKVTQSSRYLVKRTGEKVFLECVQDMDHENMFWYRQDPGLGLRLIYFSYDVKMKEKGDIPEGYSVSREKKERFSLILESASTNQTSMYLCASSPHGGGVGSYEQYFGPGTRLTVT.

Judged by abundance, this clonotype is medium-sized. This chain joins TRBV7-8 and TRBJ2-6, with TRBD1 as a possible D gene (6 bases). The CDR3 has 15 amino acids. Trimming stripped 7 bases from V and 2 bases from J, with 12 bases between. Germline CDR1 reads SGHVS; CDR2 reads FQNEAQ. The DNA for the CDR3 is TGTGCCAGCACCCCTTACAGGGCTGGGGCCAACGTCCTGACTTTC. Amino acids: CASTPYRAGANVLTF. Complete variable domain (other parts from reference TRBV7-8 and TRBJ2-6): GAGVSQSPRYKVAKRGQDVALRCDPISGHVSLFWYQQALGQGPEFLTYFQNEAQLDKSGLPSDRFFAERPEGSVSTLKIQRTQQEDSAVYLCASTPYRAGANVLTFGAGSRLTVL.

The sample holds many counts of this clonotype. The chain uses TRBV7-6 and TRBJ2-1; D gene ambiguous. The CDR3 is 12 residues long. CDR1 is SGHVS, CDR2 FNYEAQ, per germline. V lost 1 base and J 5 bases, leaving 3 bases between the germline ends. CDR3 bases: TGTGCCAGCAGCTTAGGTAACAATGAGCAGTTCTTC. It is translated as CASSLGNNEQFF.

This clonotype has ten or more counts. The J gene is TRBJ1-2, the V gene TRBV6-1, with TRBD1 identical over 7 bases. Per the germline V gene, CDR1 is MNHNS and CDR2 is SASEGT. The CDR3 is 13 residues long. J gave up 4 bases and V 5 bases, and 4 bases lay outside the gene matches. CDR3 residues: CASSPWTGYGYTF. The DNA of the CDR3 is TGTGCCAGCAGTCCCTGGACAGGCTATGGCTACACCTTC.

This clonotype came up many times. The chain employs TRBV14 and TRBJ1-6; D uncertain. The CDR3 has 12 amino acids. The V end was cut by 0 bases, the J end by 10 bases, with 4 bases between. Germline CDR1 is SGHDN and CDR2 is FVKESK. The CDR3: CASSQERSPLHF. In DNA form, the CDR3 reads TGTGCCAGCAGCCAAGAACGATCACCCCTCCACTTT.

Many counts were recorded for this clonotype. This CDR3 is CASSLAGRGNTDTQYF. The CDR3 region has the DNA TGTGCCAGCAGCTTAGCAGGTCGGGGAAACACAGATACGCAGTATTTT. This chain links TRBV7-2 with TRBJ2-3; possibly TRBD2 for D (5 bases). The V end lost 0 bases, the J end lost 2 bases, and 12 bases lay between the germline ends. Germline V CDR1 and CDR2: SGHTA, FQGNSA. This CDR3 spans 16 amino acids.

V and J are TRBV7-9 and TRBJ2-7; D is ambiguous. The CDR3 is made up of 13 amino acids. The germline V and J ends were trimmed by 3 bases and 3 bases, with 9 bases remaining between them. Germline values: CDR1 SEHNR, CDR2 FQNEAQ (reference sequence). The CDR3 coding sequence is TGTGCCAGCAGCTTCGCAGCAAGCTACGAGCAGTACTTC. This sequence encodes CASSFAASYEQYF.

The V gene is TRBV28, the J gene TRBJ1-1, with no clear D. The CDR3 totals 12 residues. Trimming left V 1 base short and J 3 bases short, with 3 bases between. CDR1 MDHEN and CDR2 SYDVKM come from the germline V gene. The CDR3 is CASSLSYTEAFF. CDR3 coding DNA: TGTGCCAGCAGTTTATCTTACACTGAAGCTTTCTTT.

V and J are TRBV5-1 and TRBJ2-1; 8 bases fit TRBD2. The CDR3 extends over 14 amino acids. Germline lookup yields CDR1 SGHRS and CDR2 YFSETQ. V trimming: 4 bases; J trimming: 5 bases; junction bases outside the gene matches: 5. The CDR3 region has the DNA TGCGCCAGCAGCCCGGGAGGGCGCGACAATGAGCAGTTCTTC. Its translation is CASSPGGRDNEQFF.

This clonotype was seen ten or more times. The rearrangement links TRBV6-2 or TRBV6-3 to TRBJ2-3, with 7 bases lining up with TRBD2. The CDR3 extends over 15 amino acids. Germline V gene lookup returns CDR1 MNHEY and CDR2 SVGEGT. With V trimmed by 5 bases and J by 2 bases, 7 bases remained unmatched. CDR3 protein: CASSGSSGHTDTQYF. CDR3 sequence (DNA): TGTGCCAGCAGTGGATCTAGCGGTCACACAGATACGCAGTATTTT.